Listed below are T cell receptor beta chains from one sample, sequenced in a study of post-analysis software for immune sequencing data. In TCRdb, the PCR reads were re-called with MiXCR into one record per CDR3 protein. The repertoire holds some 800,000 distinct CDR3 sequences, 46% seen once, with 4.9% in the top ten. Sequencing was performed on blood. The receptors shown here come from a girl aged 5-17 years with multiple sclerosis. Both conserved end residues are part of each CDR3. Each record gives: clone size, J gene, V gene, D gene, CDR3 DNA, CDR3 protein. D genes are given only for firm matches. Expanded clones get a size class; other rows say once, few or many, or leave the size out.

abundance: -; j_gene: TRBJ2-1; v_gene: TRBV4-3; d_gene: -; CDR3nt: TGCGCCAGCAGCCAAGATTACTCCCGGCAGCAGAAAGACGATGAGCAGTTCTTC; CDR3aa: CASSQDYSRQQKDDEQFF
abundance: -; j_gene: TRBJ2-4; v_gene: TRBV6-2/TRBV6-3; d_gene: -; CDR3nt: TGTGCCAGCACGCAAACAACCGGGGGAAACATTCAGTACTTC; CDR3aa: CASTQTTGGNIQYF
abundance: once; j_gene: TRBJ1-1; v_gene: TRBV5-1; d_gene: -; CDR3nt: TGCGCCAGCAGCTTGGGGGGCGGTATGAGGACTGAAGCTTTCTTT; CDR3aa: CASSLGGGMRTEAFF
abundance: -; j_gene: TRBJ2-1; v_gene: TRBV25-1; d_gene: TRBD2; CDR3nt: TGTGCCAGCAGTAAAACTAGCGGGGTATACAATGAGCAGTTCTTC; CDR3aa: CASSKTSGVYNEQFF
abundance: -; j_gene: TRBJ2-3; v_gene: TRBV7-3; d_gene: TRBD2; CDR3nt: TGTGCCAGCAGCTCACTAGCGGGAGCCTCCACAGATACGCAGTATTTT; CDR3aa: CASSSLAGASTDTQYF
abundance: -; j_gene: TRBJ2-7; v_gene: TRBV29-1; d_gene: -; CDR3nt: TGCAGCGTTCTCCCGGAGGGGCTCGAGCAGTACTTC; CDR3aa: CSVLPEGLEQYF
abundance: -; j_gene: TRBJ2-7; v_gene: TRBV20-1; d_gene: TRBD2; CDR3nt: TGCAGTGCTCCCGGGACTACCAATGAGCAGTACTTC; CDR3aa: CSAPGTTNEQYF
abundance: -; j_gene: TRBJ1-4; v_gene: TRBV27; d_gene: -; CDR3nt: TGTGCCAGCAGTACCCGGGGAGGAGGACATGAAAAACTGTTTTTT; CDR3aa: CASSTRGGGHEKLFF
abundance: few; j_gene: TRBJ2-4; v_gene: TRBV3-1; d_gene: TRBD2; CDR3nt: TGTGCCAGCAGCCATGCGACTAGCGGAAGACTAGCCAAAAACATTCAGTACTTC; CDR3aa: CASSHATSGRLAKNIQYF
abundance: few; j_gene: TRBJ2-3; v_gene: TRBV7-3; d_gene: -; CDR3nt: TGTGCCAGCAGCGACTTAGTCACAGATACGCAGTATTTT; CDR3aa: CASSDLVTDTQYF
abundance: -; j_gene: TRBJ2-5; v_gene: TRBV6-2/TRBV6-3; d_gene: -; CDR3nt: TGTGCCAGCAGTTACTCGACGAGGGACCTCCAAGAGACCCAGTACTTC; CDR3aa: CASSYSTRDLQETQYF
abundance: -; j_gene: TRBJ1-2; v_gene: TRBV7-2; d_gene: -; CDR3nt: TGTGCCAGCAGCTTACGGAATCTCTATGGCTACACCTTC; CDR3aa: CASSLRNLYGYTF
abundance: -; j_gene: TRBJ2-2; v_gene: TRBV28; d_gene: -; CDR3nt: TGTGCCAGCTTAAACCCAGGCCCGCTGAACACCGGGGAGCTGTTTTTT; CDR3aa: CASLNPGPLNTGELFF
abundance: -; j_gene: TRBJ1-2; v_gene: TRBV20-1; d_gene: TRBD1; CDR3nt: TGCAGTGCAACCCTGGGGACAGGGGACGGGGGCTACACCTTC; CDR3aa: CSATLGTGDGGYTF
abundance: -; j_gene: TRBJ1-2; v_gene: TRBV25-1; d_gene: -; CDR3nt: TGTGCCAGCACCGACCCGGGGGAAGACGGCTACACCTTC; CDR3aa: CASTDPGEDGYTF
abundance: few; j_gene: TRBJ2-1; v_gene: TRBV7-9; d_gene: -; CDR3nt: TGTGCCGGCAGCCTCAGCGGGCTTGAGCAGTTCTTC; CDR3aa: CAGSLSGLEQFF
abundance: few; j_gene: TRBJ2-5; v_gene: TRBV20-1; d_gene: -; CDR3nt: TGCAGTGGTTCCAAGGGGGGAGGGGAAGAGACCCAGTACTTC; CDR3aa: CSGSKGGGEETQYF
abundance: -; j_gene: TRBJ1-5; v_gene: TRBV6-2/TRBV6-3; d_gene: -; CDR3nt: TGTGCCAGCAGTTACTTCGGGATGCACCAGCCCCAGCATTTT; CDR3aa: CASSYFGMHQPQHF
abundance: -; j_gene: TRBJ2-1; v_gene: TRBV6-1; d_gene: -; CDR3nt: TGTGCCAGCAGTGAAGGACTAGTATCCGATGAGCAGTTCTTC; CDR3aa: CASSEGLVSDEQFF
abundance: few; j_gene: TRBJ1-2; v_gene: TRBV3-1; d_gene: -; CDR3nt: TGTGCCAGCAGCCAACGGTATAGCTATGGCTACACCTTC; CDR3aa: CASSQRYSYGYTF
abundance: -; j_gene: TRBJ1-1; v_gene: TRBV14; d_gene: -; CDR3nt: TGTGCCAGCAGCTTCGGTGGAGGCGCTGAAGCTTTCTTT; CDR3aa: CASSFGGGAEAFF
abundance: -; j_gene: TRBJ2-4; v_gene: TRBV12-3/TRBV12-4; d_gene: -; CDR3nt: TGTGCCAGCAGCCGGAACGCCGGATTAAACATAGCCAAAAACATTCAGTACTTC; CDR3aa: CASSRNAGLNIAKNIQYF
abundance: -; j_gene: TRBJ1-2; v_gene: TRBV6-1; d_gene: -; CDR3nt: TGTGCCAGCAGTGAAAACCAAGGGGGAATTTATGGCTACACCTTC; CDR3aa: CASSENQGGIYGYTF
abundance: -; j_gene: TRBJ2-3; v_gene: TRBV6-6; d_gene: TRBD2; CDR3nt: TGTGCCAGCTCTAGCGGGCATACGCAGTATTTT; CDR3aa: CASSSGHTQYF
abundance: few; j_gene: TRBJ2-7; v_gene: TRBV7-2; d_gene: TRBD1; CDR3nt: TGTGCCAGCAGCCCAAGACAGGGTCTGAGGCCCTACGAGCAGTACTTC; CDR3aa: CASSPRQGLRPYEQYF
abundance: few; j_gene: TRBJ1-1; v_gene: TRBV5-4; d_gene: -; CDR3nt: TGTGCCAGCAGCTTTGGGGACACTGAAGCTTTCTTT; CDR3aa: CASSFGDTEAFF
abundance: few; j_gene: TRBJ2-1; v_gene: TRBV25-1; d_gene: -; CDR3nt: TGTGCCAGCAGTGAATATTACTCTGTTGGGCAGTTCTTC; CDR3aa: CASSEYYSVGQFF
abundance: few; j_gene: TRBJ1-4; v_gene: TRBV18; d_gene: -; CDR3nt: TGTGCCAGCAGCCGGACAGCTACTAATGAAAAACTGTTTTTT; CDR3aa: CASSRTATNEKLFF
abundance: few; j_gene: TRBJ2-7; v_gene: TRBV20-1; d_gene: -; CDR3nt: TGCAGTGCCTTCCTAGCGTCGCACCCTTCCTACGAGCAGTACTTC; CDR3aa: CSAFLASHPSYEQYF
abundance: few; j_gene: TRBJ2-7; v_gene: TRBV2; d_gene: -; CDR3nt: TGTGCCAGCAGTGATGGCGGGACTCTCGAGCAGTACTTC; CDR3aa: CASSDGGTLEQYF
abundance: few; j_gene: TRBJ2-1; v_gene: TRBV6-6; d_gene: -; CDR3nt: TGTGCCAGCGGGACCCTGCACAATGAGCAGTTCTTC; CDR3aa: CASGTLHNEQFF
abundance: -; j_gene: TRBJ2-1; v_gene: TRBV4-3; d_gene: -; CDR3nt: TGCGCCAGCAGCCAGGGGACACGCGGTAGCGATGAGCAGTTCTTC; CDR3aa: CASSQGTRGSDEQFF
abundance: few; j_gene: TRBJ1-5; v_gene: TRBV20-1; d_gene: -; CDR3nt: TGCAGTGCACCGCCCTATTGGCAGGGAACGGGTGGCAATCAGCCCCAGCATTTT; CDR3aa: CSAPPYWQGTGGNQPQHF
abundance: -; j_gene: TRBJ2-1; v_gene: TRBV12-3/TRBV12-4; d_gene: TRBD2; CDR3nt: TGTGCCAGCAGTCCGGATCCTCTAGCGGGAGGGCCCAATGAGCAGTTCTTC; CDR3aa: CASSPDPLAGGPNEQFF
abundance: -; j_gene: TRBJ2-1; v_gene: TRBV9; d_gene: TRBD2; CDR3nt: TGTGCCAGCAGCAAATTAACCGGGACTAGCTCCTACAATGAGCAGTTCTTC; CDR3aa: CASSKLTGTSSYNEQFF
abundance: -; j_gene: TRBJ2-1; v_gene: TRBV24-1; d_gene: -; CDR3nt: TGTGCCACCAGTGATTTAGGGGCGGTGGATGAGCAGTTCTTC; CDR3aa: CATSDLGAVDEQFF
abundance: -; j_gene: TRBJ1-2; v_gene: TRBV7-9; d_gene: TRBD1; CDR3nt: TGTGCCAGCAGCTTAGTCCCTGACAGGGTGGATGGCTACACCTTC; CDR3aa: CASSLVPDRVDGYTF
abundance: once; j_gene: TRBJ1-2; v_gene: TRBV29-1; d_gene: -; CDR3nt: TGCAGCGTTAAAGGAGCCGCGGTTAACTATGGCTACACCTTC; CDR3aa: CSVKGAAVNYGYTF
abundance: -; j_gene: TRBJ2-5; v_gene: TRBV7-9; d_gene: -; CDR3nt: TGTGCCAGCAGCTTATTGTCGAAGGGGGGACTACAAGAGACCCAGTACTTC; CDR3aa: CASSLLSKGGLQETQYF
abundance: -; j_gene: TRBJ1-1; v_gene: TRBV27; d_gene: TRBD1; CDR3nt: TGTGCCAGCAGTACCGGGACAGGGTGGAACACTGAAGCTTTCTTT; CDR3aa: CASSTGTGWNTEAFF
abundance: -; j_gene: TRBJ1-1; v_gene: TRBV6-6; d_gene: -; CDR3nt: TGTGCCAGCAGTTACGACCGCACCGAAGCTTTCTTT; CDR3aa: CASSYDRTEAFF
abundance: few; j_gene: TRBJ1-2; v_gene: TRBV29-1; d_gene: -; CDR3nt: TGCAGCGCCGACCTTGGAGGATCCAGTGGCTACACCTTC; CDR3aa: CSADLGGSSGYTF
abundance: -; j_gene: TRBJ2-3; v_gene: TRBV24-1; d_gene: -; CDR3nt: TGTGCCACCAGTGTCGGAGCGAGTGTTCCGGCGGATACGCAGTATTTT; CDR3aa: CATSVGASVPADTQYF
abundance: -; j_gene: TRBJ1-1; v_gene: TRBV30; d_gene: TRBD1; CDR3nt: TGTGCCTGGAGGGGACAGCAGAACACTGAAGCTTTCTTT; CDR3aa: CAWRGQQNTEAFF
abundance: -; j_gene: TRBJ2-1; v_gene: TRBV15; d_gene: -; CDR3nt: TGTGCCACCAGCAGAGACCCCGGGGGCTCCTACAATGAGCAGTTCTTC; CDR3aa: CATSRDPGGSYNEQFF
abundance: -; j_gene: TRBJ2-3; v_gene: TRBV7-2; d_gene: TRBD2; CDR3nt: TGTGCCAGCAGCTCGTTAGAGCGGGGCCCCACAGATACGCAGTATTTT; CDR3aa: CASSSLERGPTDTQYF
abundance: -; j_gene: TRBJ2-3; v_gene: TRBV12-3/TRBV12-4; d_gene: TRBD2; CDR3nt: TGTGCCAGCACCCCTAGCGGAACAGATACGCAGTATTTT; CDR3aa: CASTPSGTDTQYF
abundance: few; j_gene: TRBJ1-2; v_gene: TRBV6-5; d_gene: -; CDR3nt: TGTGCCAGCAGTCCAGGGAGACGGAACTATGGCTACACCTTC; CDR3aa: CASSPGRRNYGYTF
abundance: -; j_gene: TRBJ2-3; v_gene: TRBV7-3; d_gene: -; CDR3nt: TGTGCCAGCAGCTCCCACCCTGGACAGCACTCCGCAGATACGCAGTATTTT; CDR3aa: CASSSHPGQHSADTQYF
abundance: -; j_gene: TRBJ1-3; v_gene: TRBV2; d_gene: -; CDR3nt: TGTGCCAGCAGTGAGGGGAGCTCTGGAAACACCATATATTTT; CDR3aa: CASSEGSSGNTIYF
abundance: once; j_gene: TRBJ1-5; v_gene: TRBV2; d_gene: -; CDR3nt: TGTGCCAGCAGCTCCGACAGTCCTTATCAGCCCCAGCATTTT; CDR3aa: CASSSDSPYQPQHF
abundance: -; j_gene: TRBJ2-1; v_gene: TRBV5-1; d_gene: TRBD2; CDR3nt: TGCGCCAGCAGCTTGGCAGGTTCTAGCGGGTTGGGCTCCTACAATGAGCAGTTCTTC; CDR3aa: CASSLAGSSGLGSYNEQFF
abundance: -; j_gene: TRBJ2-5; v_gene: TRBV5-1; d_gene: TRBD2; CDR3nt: TGCGCCAGCAGCTTGGTAGCGGGAGGAAACGGGGAGACCCAGTACTTC; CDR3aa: CASSLVAGGNGETQYF
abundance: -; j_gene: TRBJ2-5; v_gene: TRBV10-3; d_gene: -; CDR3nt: TGTGCCATCAGTGAGTCGAGGCTACTGGGAGAGACCCAGTACTTC; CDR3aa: CAISESRLLGETQYF
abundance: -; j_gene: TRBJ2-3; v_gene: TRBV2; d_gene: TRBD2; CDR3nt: TGTGCCAGCAGTGACCTGGGGACTAGCGGGAGCACAGATACGCAGTATTTT; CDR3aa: CASSDLGTSGSTDTQYF